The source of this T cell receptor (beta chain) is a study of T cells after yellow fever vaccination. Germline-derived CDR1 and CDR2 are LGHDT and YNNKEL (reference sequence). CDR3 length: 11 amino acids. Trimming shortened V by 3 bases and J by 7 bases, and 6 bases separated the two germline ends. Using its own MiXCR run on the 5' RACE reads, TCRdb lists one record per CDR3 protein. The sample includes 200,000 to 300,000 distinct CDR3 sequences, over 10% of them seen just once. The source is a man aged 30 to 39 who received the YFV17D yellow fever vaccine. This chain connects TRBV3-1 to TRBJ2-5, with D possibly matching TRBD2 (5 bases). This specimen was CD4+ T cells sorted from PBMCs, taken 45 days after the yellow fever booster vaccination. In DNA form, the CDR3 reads TGTGCCAGCAGCCATGAGGGGACCCAGTACTTC. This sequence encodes CASSHEGTQYF.